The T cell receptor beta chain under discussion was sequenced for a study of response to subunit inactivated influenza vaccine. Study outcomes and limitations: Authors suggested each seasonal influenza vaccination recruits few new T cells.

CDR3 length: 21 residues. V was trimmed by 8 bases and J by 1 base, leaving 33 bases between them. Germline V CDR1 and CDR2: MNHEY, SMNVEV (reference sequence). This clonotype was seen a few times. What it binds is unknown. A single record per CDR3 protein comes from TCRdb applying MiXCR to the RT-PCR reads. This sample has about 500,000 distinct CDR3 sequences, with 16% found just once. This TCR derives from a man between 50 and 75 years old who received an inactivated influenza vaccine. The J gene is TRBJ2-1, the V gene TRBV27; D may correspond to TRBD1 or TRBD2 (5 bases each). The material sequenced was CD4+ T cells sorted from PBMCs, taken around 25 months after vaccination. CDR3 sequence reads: CASVKSRGASGSEESYNEQFF. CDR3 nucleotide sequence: TGTGCCAGCGTCAAATCAAGGGGAGCTTCTGGATCGGAAGAATCCTACAATGAGCAGTTCTTC.